This is a list of T cell receptor beta chains from one sample in a study of blood T cell repertoires in COVID-19. Assay used: immunoSEQ multiplex PCR; TCRdb lists only in-frame clones, some missing. The profile covers roughly 280,000 clones, with roughly 89% appearing a single time and under 2.5% taken by the ten largest. The specimen sequenced was peripheral blood. These receptors all come from a man over 45 with acute or convalescent COVID-19. Both conserved end residues are part of each CDR3.

J gene	V gene	CDR3 protein
TRBJ2-2	TRBV19	CASSSPGDSGELFF
TRBJ1-5	TRBV19	CASRHPQEGNQPQHF
TRBJ1-2	TRBV10-3	CAISEDTTNYGYTF
TRBJ2-7	TRBV11-2	CASTSNIGQGGSYEQYF
TRBJ2-5	TRBV11-2	CASSLRWASGGAETQYF
TRBJ2-7	TRBV2	CASRDSSVSYEQYF
TRBJ1-4	TRBV5-1	CASSWGPGQRDEKLFF
TRBJ1-2	TRBV6-5	CASADRENYGYTF
TRBJ2-7	TRBV6-6	CASIDSLGQSYEQYF
TRBJ1-3	TRBV6-5	CASTTLGTDGNTIYF
TRBJ1-2	TRBV24-1	CATAGTALIWNYGYTF
TRBJ2-3	TRBV7-3	CASSLGAGGPTDTQYF
TRBJ2-5	TRBV3-1/TRBV3-2	CASSQAGWGETQYF
TRBJ2-4	TRBV9	CASSPHRDRGSRENIQYF
TRBJ1-6	TRBV2	CASSEMGQGNSPLHF
TRBJ1-2	TRBV7-3	CASSLGHAHGYTF
TRBJ1-6	TRBV21-1	CASSKGGGSHNSPLHF
TRBJ1-2	TRBV2	CASRTVDGYTF
TRBJ1-2	TRBV20-1	CSASSSDRGAYGYTF
TRBJ1-1	TRBV12-3/TRBV12-4	CATNSRGTEAFF
TRBJ2-1	TRBV19	CASSIRGGPYNEQFF
TRBJ1-1	TRBV13	CASSSTGTGVNPMDTEAFF
TRBJ1-2	TRBV7-9	CASDRNNYGYTF
TRBJ1-5	TRBV5-4	CASSSGGNQPQHF
TRBJ1-2	TRBV18	CASSETGTGNSYTF
TRBJ1-1	TRBV25-1	CASKSGVGGTEAFF
TRBJ2-1	TRBV3-1/TRBV3-2	CASSQDPGLAGYEQFF
TRBJ2-5	TRBV2	CASSPSRVGETQYF
TRBJ2-2	TRBV10-3	CAPALVLAGGYTGELFF
TRBJ2-1	TRBV5-1	CASSLTSGGARDEQFF
TRBJ2-5	TRBV2	CASSQGARMGETQYF
TRBJ2-1	TRBV5-8	CASSLNVGTGFF
TRBJ1-2	TRBV2	CASTDRGWGYTF
TRBJ2-1	TRBV12-3/TRBV12-4	CASSILARLEQFF
TRBJ2-5	TRBV5-4	CASSGRDYGETQYF
TRBJ1-1	TRBV20-1	CSASPLTGDTEAFF
TRBJ1-1	TRBV18	CASSPSGASEAFF